Shown below are 15 T cell receptor beta chains from a single sample sequenced in a study of T cell repertoires in cytomegalovirus infection. TCRdb reanalysed the reads using MiXCR and keeps one entry per CDR3 protein. The table shows more than 150,000 distinct CDR3 sequences, with about 21% occurring only once. Sequencing was done on a sample of PBMCs. The receptors derive from a human donor in good health (CMV status not recorded). Some clones in this sample may be carry-over from other donors' samples.

V gene TRBV9 combines with J gene TRBJ1-1; D is unresolved. This CDR3 has 18 amino acids. The germline V and J ends were trimmed by 3 bases and 0 bases, with 21 bases remaining between them. Germline CDR1 reads SGDLS; CDR2 reads YYNGEE. CDR3 nucleotide sequence: TGTGCCAGCAGCGACATCATTCTCGGCGGGATAATGAACACTGAAGCTTTCTTT. This encodes CASSDIILGGIMNTEAFF.

This clonotype was counted once. The chain is built from TRBV6-5 and TRBJ1-5; D perhaps matches TRBD1 (5 bases). Trimming pared 4 bases from V and 5 bases from J, leaving 12 bases between. The CDR3 runs to 14 residues. Germline CDR1 MNHEY, CDR2 SVGAGI. The CDR3 is CASSSPGTHQPQHF. The CDR3 bases are TGTGCCAGCAGTTCACCAGGGACCCATCAGCCCCAGCATTTT.

This clonotype has a count of ten or more. V usage is TRBV7-8 and J usage is TRBJ1-5; a possible D gene is TRBD1 (5 bases). Trimming stripped 1 base from V and 11 bases from J, with 15 bases between. This CDR3 has 14 amino acids. The germline V gene encodes CDR1 SGHVS and CDR2 FQNEAQ. This CDR3 reads CASSLDGLGGTQHF. In nucleotides, the CDR3 is TGTGCCAGCAGCTTAGACGGCCTCGGGGGGACCCAGCATTTT.

This clonotype was recorded a few times. The rearrangement links TRBV15 to TRBJ1-5; possibly TRBD1 for D (5 bases). The CDR3 spans 15 residues. The germline V gene encodes CDR1 LNHNV and CDR2 YYDKDF (reference sequence). Deletions cut 4 bases from V and 2 bases from J, with 12 bases between. CDR3 residues: CATSTSGAGNQPQHF. The CDR3 DNA reads TGTGCCACCAGCACCTCCGGGGCCGGCAATCAGCCCCAGCATTTT. Together with reference TRBV15 and TRBJ1-5, the CDR3 gives the full variable domain: DAMVIQNPRYQVTQFGKPVTLSCSQTLNHNVMYWYQQKSSQAPKLLFHYYDKDFNNEADTPDNFQSRRPNTSFCFLDIRSPGLGDTAMYLCATSTSGAGNQPQHFGDGTRLSIL.

This clonotype was found many times. This rearrangement joins TRBV7-2 to TRBJ2-2; the match to TRBD1 covers 9 bases. The V gene's germline CDR1 is SGHTA and CDR2 FQGNSA. V lost 6 bases, J lost 0 bases, and 2 bases stayed unmatched. The CDR3 loop spans 15 amino acids. CDR3 in DNA: TGTGCCAGCAGGGGACAGGGAGCGAACACCGGGGAGCTGTTTTTT. The encoded protein is CASRGQGANTGELFF.

In this sample, this clonotype turned up a few times. CDR3 loop: CASGPSGGELFF. The DNA for the CDR3 is TGTGCCAGCGGACCAAGTGGCGGGGAGCTGTTTTTT. The J gene is TRBJ2-2, the V gene TRBV7-8; no reliable D call. This CDR3 region has 12 residues. The germline CDR1 and CDR2 sequences are SGHVS and FQNEAQ. The germline V and J ends were trimmed by 8 bases and 7 bases, with 11 bases remaining between them.

This CDR3 reads CASSQGRSSNQPQHF. CDR3 in DNA: TGTGCCAGCAGCCAAGGCAGGTCTAGCAATCAGCCCCAGCATTTT. The chain employs TRBV3-1 and TRBJ1-5; no clear D gene. CDR3 size: 15 residues. The germline V and J ends were trimmed by 1 base and 0 bases, with 7 bases remaining between them. Germline values: CDR1 LGHDT, CDR2 YNNKEL (reference sequence).

This clonotype showed up just a few times. The chain links TRBV11-2 to TRBJ2-2; D remains ambiguous. This CDR3 comprises 16 residues. Germline V gene lookup returns CDR1 SGHAT and CDR2 FQNNGV. Trimming took 1 base from V and 0 from J, leaving 9 bases between them. The CDR3 spells CASSLVGGTNTGELFF. CDR3 bases: TGTGCCAGCAGCTTAGTAGGCGGAACGAACACCGGGGAGCTGTTTTTT.

This clonotype was seen a few times. This sequence joins TRBV28 and TRBJ1-2, with D tentatively TRBD1 (6 bases). V lost 10 bases and J 1 base, leaving 13 bases between the germline ends. This CDR3 region has 13 residues. Germline V lookup: CDR1 MDHEN, CDR2 SYDVKM. As DNA, the CDR3 is TGTGCCATCGGGGAGGGGGTTAACTATGGCTACACCTTC. It specifies CAIGEGVNYGYTF.

As DNA, the CDR3 is TGTGCCAGCAGCGAGGGTAGCGGTACCTACAATGAGCAGTTCTTC. Amino acid sequence: CASSEGSGTYNEQFF. The chain carries TRBV9 and TRBJ2-1; D may be TRBD2 (6 bases). This CDR3 region has 15 residues. CDR1 is SGDLS and CDR2 is YYNGEE in the germline V gene. Trimming removed 3 bases at V and 2 bases at J, with 12 bases between. Drawing the rest from reference TRBV9 and TRBJ2-1, the complete variable domain is DSGVTQTPKHLITATGQRVTLRCSPRSGDLSVYWYQQSLDQGLQFLIQYYNGEERAKGNILERFSAQQFPDLHSELNLSSLELGDSALYFCASSEGSGTYNEQFFGPGTRLTVL.

V is TRBV7-4 and J is TRBJ1-1; D may be TRBD1 (5 bases). The ends were cut back, 8 bases at V and 6 bases at J, with 22 bases in the middle. Germline V gene data show CDR1 as SGHVT and CDR2 as SQSDAQ. This CDR3 has 15 residues. CDR3 sequence: CASRSPRFDSSEAFF. In nucleotides, the CDR3 is TGTGCCAGCCGCTCCCCCCGCTTTGACAGTTCTGAAGCTTTCTTT.

This clonotype was picked up a small number of times. The chain couples TRBV15 to TRBJ1-5; the D gene is possibly TRBD1 (5 bases). This CDR3 is built from 16 residues. V dropped 5 bases and J dropped 5 bases, with 19 bases sitting between them. CDR1 is LNHNV and CDR2 is YYDKDF in the germline V gene (reference sequence). DNA for the CDR3: TGTGCCACCAGCTCAGAGGCCCAGGGCGTGGATCAGCCCCAGCATTTT. This translates into CATSSEAQGVDQPQHF.

The rearrangement joins TRBV14 to TRBJ2-2; 9 nucleotides match TRBD2. This CDR3 is 16 amino acids long. J lost 5 bases, V lost 4 bases, and 8 bases had no gene match. Germline-derived CDR1 and CDR2 are SGHDN and FVKESK. Here the CDR3 reads CASSPPSGIWTGELFF. DNA of the CDR3: TGTGCCAGCAGCCCTCCTAGCGGGATATGGACCGGGGAGCTGTTTTTT.

This clonotype occurred many times. The chain uses TRBV5-1 and TRBJ2-2; TRBD1 aligns across 8 bases. The length of the CDR3 is 18 residues. CDR1 and CDR2 (germline): SGHRS, YFSETQ. J was trimmed by 3 bases and V by 3 bases; bases with no gene match: 13. CDR3 loop: CASSSSRGPHPYTGELFF. The CDR3 DNA reads as TGCGCCAGCAGCTCCAGCAGGGGGCCCCATCCCTACACCGGGGAGCTGTTTTTT.

This clonotype came up a few times. The rearrangement joins TRBV15 to TRBJ2-2; D remains ambiguous. Germline-derived CDR1 and CDR2 are LNHNV and YYDKDF (reference sequence). CDR3 size: 15 residues. The V and J ends lost 2 bases and 5 bases respectively, with 12 bases between them. The CDR3 nucleotides are TGTGCCACCAGCAGATATTCACTGCAAACCGGGGAGCTGTTTTTT. This encodes CATSRYSLQTGELFF.